This T cell receptor (beta chain) was captured in a study of blood T cell repertoires in COVID-19. Study overall: Both acute and convalescent COVID-19 samples were obtained from the United States, Italy and Spain. T cells, B-cell-depleted T cells, or PBMCs provided the cDNA or gDNA that served as material.

Original processing notes: Estimated nucleated cell counts came from reference gene primer amplification. Libraries were prepared by immunoSEQ multiplex PCR; TCRdb keeps only in-frame clonotypes and omits some of them. V and J calls and clone size come straight from that table; D and trimming were deduced from the DNA. The sample holds about 200,000 clones; 89% are singletons and the top ten take approximately 2.3%. V lost 4 bases and J lost 1, with 20 bases in between. CDR3 length equals 18 residues. Germline lookup yields CDR1 SEHNR and CDR2 FQNEAQ (reference sequence). This clone was seen a handful of times.

This clonotype originated in a woman aged 40 to 50 with acute COVID-19. The rearrangement uses TRBV7-9 and TRBJ1-3; tentatively, D is TRBD1 (6 bases). Sequenced: PBMCs or T cells enriched from blood (not recorded which). In DNA, the CDR3 is TGTGCCAGCAGCTCCTCCTCGACGACAGGTTTGTCTGGAAACACCATATATTTT. Amino acid sequence: CASSSSSTTGLSGNTIYF. The full variable domain, completed using reference TRBV7-9 and TRBJ1-3, is DTGVSQNPRHKITKRGQNVTFRCDPISEHNRLYWYRQTLGQGPEFLTYFQNEAQLEKSRLLSDRFSAERPKGSFSTLEIQRTEQGDSAMYLCASSSSSTTGLSGNTIYFGEGSWLTVV.